This T cell receptor (beta chain) appears in the sequencing data of a study of blood T cells in healthy people across ages. Study-wide findings and caveats: Using unsorted PBMCs precluded a conclusive naive versus antigen-experienced comparison.

Healthy Caucasians from Russia aged roughly 6 to 95 served as donors. Alongside a J-beta primer mix, a sample-barcoded 5' primer served in a second PCR lasting roughly 6 to 11 cycles. TCRdb re-derived calls from the 5' RACE reads in MiXCR, one entry per CDR3 protein. The sample yields about 1.4 million distinct CDR3 sequences, approximately 63% seen once. As to this clonotype: The antigen remains unidentified.

The TCR comes from a man aged 18 to 35 in good health. The sample comprised blood.

The CDR3 loop is CASSLLAGGETNEKLFF. CDR3 in DNA: TGCGCCAGCAGCTTGTTGGCAGGGGGCGAAACTAATGAAAAACTGTTTTTT. The chain is built from TRBV5-1 and TRBJ1-4; 8 nucleotides match TRBD1. The length of the CDR3 is 17 residues. Germline CDR1 SGHRS, CDR2 YFSETQ. J lost 1 base, V lost 1 base, and 6 bases had no gene match.